These T cell receptor beta chains were read from a single sample in a study of CD8+CD57+ T cells in acquired aplastic anemia. TCRdb redid the calling of the reads with MiXCR, one entry per CDR3 protein. Of 200,000 to 250,000 distinct CDR3 sequences in the sample, 30% to 40% were seen once. The sequenced sample consisted of sorted CD4+, CD8+, or CD8+CD57+ T cells (not recorded which) from PBMCs. These receptors were collected from a human donor in good health, serving as a control. CDR3s leave out the opening cysteine and the closing phenylalanine or tryptophan.

>TRBV15
ATSRDGTGVDEQY
>TRBV10-1
ASSESGGDRLQY
>TRBV5-6
ASSLSQGSHEQY
>TRBV15
ATSRAYPTSLWSGDTQY
>TRBV20-1
SAHRLAGVSYNEQF
>TRBV20-1
SALETENYGYT
>TRBV19
ASSIGLDQPQH
>TRBV9
ASSADTNYGYT
>TRBV7-3
ASSRMGLANTGELF
>TRBV20-1
SAQTGLPLWDIQY
>TRBV20-1
SASGGAGIGTDTQY
>TRBV2
ASSVVGLGAEAF
>TRBV3-1
ASSQQTGGWETQY
>TRBV11-2
ASSFLAVGNTIY
>TRBV2
ASRTVDSLISEAF
>TRBV5-6
ASSGRAVLDEQF
>TRBV3-1
ASSLSGGAGEQY
>TRBV6-1
ASRPGGAPRSGELF
>TRBV2
ASRPGTANEKLF
>TRBV20-1
SARDPQGGLYEQY
>TRBV10-1
ASALTVNSPLH
>TRBV7-3
AWSRGGPGNEAF
>TRBV7-9
ASGNSNFRKLF
>TRBV7-9
ASSLISQSGELF
>TRBV10-3
AISPGFSETQY
>TRBV29-1
SAMDRRSDSPLH
>TRBV11-1
ASSLGGVRFNEQF
>TRBV19
ASSLGTGSNQPQH
>TRBV7-2
ASNGTGELF
>TRBV20-1
SAQAASTEAF
>TRBV7-2
ASSLARGAGDGYT